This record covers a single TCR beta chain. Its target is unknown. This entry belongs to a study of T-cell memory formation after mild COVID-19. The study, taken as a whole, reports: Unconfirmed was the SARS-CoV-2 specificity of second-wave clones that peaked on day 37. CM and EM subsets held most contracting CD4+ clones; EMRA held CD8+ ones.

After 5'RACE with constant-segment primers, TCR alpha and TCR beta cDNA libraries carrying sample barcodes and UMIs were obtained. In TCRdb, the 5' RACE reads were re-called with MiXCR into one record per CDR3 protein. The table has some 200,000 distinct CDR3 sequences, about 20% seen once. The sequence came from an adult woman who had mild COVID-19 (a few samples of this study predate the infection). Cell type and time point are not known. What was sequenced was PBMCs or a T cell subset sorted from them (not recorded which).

DNA of the CDR3: TGTGCCTGCGGGGGGACCGATTGGGATGAAAAACTGTTTTTT. Its protein product is CACGGTDWDEKLFF. This chain connects TRBV30 to TRBJ1-4, with D maybe TRBD1 (5 bases). CDR3 length: 14 residues. The V end lost 6 bases, the J end lost 6 bases, and 17 bases lay between the germline ends. Germline CDR1 GTSNPN, CDR2 SVGIG (reference sequence).